This T cell receptor beta chain is drawn from a study of T cells in Graves' hyperthyroidism and ophthalmopathy. This CDR3 has 15 amino acids. Germline CDR1 is DFQATT and CDR2 is SNEGSKA (reference sequence). V was pared by 0 bases and J by 4 bases, with 4 bases of the junction left unmatched. This clonotype was detected a few times. Its antigen is unidentified. Exclusions: uncontrolled infection, other autoimmune disease, pregnancy, lactation. RNA transcripts served as the template for amplifying TCR beta CDR3 regions. During a first-round RT-PCR of the TCR CDR3, the HTBI primer set was used. A single record per CDR3 protein comes from TCRdb applying MiXCR to the multiplex PCR reads. In the table there are about 610,000 distinct CDR3 sequences, 15% to 20% of which are singletons. Findings and limits, study-wide: Within blood appeared most thyroid clonotypes that had expanded above 0.001.

Sequences were obtained from blood. The chain combines TRBV20-1 with TRBJ1-1, with 11 nucleotides matching TRBD1. The TCR originated in a middle-aged woman with Graves' ophthalmopathy. The CDR3 region is CSARERDRGGTEAFF. The CDR3 DNA reads TGCAGTGCTAGAGAGAGGGACAGGGGGGGCACTGAAGCTTTCTTT.